This paragraph reports one T cell receptor (beta chain). This sample was included in a study of blood T cell repertoires in COVID-19. This CDR3 contains 14 residues. Germline CDR1 and CDR2: MNHEY and SVGAGI. Trimming stripped 2 bases from V and 7 bases from J, with 9 bases between. In the original processing: Reference gene primers were amplified, and this amplification served to estimate nucleated cell counts. The table came from immunoSEQ multiplex PCR; TCRdb's copy has only in-frame clones and leaves some out. V and J calls and clone size are copied from that table; D and trimming were computed from the DNA. The sample contains about 53,000 clones, 85% to 90% of which appear only once.

This clonotype was sampled from a man between 65 and 85 years old with active COVID-19. The sample was peripheral blood. The chain carries TRBV6-5 and TRBJ1-6; D is unclear. The CDR3 loop reads CASSYEAQNSPLHF. The CDR3 DNA sequence: TGTGCCAGCAGTTACGAGGCCCAGAATTCACCCCTCCACTTT.